This T cell receptor beta chain was recorded in a study of T cells in Graves' hyperthyroidism and ophthalmopathy. For this clonotype: As yet, its antigen is unknown.

The study's findings and limits: Blood samples included most of the expanded thyroid clonotypes exceeding 0.001.

Clinical Activity Scores of at least 3, NOSPECS grades of at least 4 and durations under 3 months characterized ophthalmopathy patients. Pregnant or lactating patients were excluded, as were those with uncontrolled infection or other autoimmune disease. TCR beta CDR3 region amplification was performed from RNA transcripts. The TCR CDR3 was amplified in a first-round RT-PCR using the HTBI primer set. TCRdb passed the multiplex PCR reads through MiXCR, listing each CDR3 protein once. The sample includes approximately 690,000 distinct CDR3 sequences, around 20% seen only once; the top ten take around a third. The sample taken for sequencing was blood. This receptor was obtained from a man under 40 with Graves' ophthalmopathy.

The CDR3 DNA reads as TGCGCCAGCAGCCAAGATAGATTTGGACAGGGCTCCTACGAGCAGTACTTC. Translating gives CASSQDRFGQGSYEQYF. V is TRBV4-1 and J is TRBJ2-7; TRBD1 aligns across 8 bases. The CDR3 spans 17 residues. V lost 0 bases to trimming and J lost 0 bases; unmatched junction nucleotides: 7. CDR1 is MGHRA and CDR2 is YSYEKL in the germline V gene.